The next 14 T cell receptor beta chains were all read from a single sample in a study of OX40 agonist ivuxolimab in advanced cancers. The protocol was immunoSEQ multiplex PCR, while the TCRdb copy is restricted to in-frame clones and leaves out a portion. The table includes approximately 59,000 clones, around 82% detected once. Here the sequenced sample was CD4+ or CD8+ T cells sorted from blood, taken in a trial of the OX40 agonist ivuxolimab. These receptors came from an adult with an advanced solid tumor such as melanoma, head and neck, liver or kidney cancer.

This chain links TRBV7-2 with TRBJ1-6; no clear D gene. Trimming removed 7 bases at V and 0 bases at J, with 16 bases between. The CDR3 sequence is 17 residues long. The germline V gene has CDR1 SGHTA and CDR2 FQGNSA. CDR3 nucleotides: TGTGCCAGCACCTCGCCGGACTTGAGCTCCTATAATTCACCCCTCCACTTT. Amino acid sequence: CASTSPDLSSYNSPLHF.

This clone was observed a single time. The CDR3 nucleotides read TGTGCCAGCAGCCCACCGGGACTAGCGGGAGGAGAGACCCAGTACTTC. Translation gives CASSPPGLAGGETQYF. V gene TRBV14 combines with J gene TRBJ2-5, with 15 nucleotides matching TRBD2. V was clipped by 4 bases and J by 4 bases; unmatched bases: 4. CDR1 is SGHDN, CDR2 FVKESK, per germline. This CDR3 has 16 residues.

The chain recombines TRBV27 with TRBJ2-7; D unresolved. Trimming removed 6 bases from V and 3 bases from J, with 18 bases in between. This CDR3 has 15 residues. From germline, CDR1 is MNHEY and CDR2 SMNVEV (reference sequence). CDR3 sequence (DNA): TGTGCCAGCAGCGACGGATCCCCTCCTCACTACGAGCAGTACTTC. Protein product: CASSDGSPPHYEQYF.

V usage is TRBV6-6 and J usage is TRBJ2-1; 7 bases are a match to TRBD2. The CDR3 totals 16 residues. The ends lost 2 bases at V and 8 bases at J; junction bases unmatched: 12. Germline CDR1 MNHNY, CDR2 SVGAGI (reference sequence). CDR3 sequence reads: CASSYPMWGGRDEQFF. The CDR3 region has the DNA TGTGCCAGCAGTTACCCAATGTGGGGGGGTAGGGATGAGCAGTTCTTC.

Within the sample, this clone is medium-sized. The chain carries TRBV7-3 and TRBJ2-5; 9 bases are a match to TRBD1. Per the germline V gene, CDR1 is SGHTA and CDR2 is FQGTGA. V shed 5 bases and J 5 bases; nucleotides not matched to a gene: 12. This CDR3 has 16 residues. The CDR3 spells CASSRTPTGGRETQYF. The CDR3, as DNA: TGTGCCAGCAGCCGTACTCCCACAGGGGGCAGGGAGACCCAGTACTTC.

This chain joins TRBV6-6 and TRBJ2-4; TRBD1 agrees at 7 bases. The CDR3 consists of 13 residues. V shed 6 bases, J shed 5 bases, and the junction held 4 bases outside the gene matches. The germline V gene encodes CDR1 MNHNY and CDR2 SVGAGI (reference sequence). Here the CDR3 DNA reads TGTGCCAGCAGCTCCGGGACAGAAAACATTCAGTACTTC. Amino acid sequence: CASSSGTENIQYF.

This clone was counted only a few times. The chain carries TRBV11-2 and TRBJ2-3; 8 bases fit TRBD1. The CDR3 is made up of 14 amino acids. The V gene's germline CDR1 is SGHAT and CDR2 FQNNGV. With V trimmed by 6 bases and J by 1 base, 3 bases remained unmatched. CDR3 DNA: TGTGCCAGCAGTCAACAGGGGGGCACAGATACGCAGTATTTT. It translates to CASSQQGGTDTQYF.

This clone was seen at least ten times. The CDR3 here is CASSTGGRNNLGEQYF. The CDR3, as DNA: TGTGCCAGCAGTACCGGCGGACGCAACAACTTAGGCGAGCAGTACTTC. V usage is TRBV28 and J usage is TRBJ2-7; D is uncertain. CDR1 is MDHEN and CDR2 is SYDVKM in the germline V gene. Trimming took 5 bases from V and 6 from J, leaving 23 bases between them. The CDR3 is 16 amino acids.

The V and J genes are TRBV4-2 and TRBJ1-5, with D tentatively TRBD1 (6 bases). The V gene's germline CDR1 is LGHNA and CDR2 YNFKEQ. The CDR3 has 15 residues. V lost 4 bases to trimming and J lost 7 bases, with 17 bases between them. The CDR3 loop is CASSRGAGKGQPQHF. CDR3 sequence (DNA): TGTGCCAGCAGCCGGGGGGCAGGGAAAGGACAGCCCCAGCATTTT.

V usage is TRBV28 and J usage is TRBJ2-6, with unresolved D. Germline-derived CDR1 and CDR2 are MDHEN and SYDVKM. Between the trimmed V and J ends, which lost 10 bases and 4 bases, there was a span of 20 bases. This CDR3 comprises 16 residues. The CDR3 loop reads CATKQTRAFGANVLTF. The CDR3 region has the DNA TGTGCCACCAAACAAACCCGTGCCTTCGGGGCCAACGTCCTGACTTTC.

The chain has TRBV9 and TRBJ2-4, with 10 bases that match TRBD1. The CDR3 covers 14 residues. V was clipped by 2 bases and J by 7 bases; unmatched bases: 3. The germline CDR1 and CDR2 sequences are SGDLS and YYNGEE. DNA for the CDR3: TGTGCCAGCAGCGTTGGACAGGGGGAGAACATTCAGTACTTC. Translating it yields CASSVGQGENIQYF.

This clone was seen a handful of times. The rearrangement joins TRBV7-3 to TRBJ2-3; D gene unclear. The CDR3 sequence is 20 residues long. Germline values: CDR1 SGHTA, CDR2 FQGTGA. V lost 2 bases to trimming and J lost 5 bases, with 29 bases between them. This CDR3 is CASSLGDPWVPSASGDTQYF. For the CDR3, the DNA is TGTGCCAGCAGCTTAGGCGATCCCTGGGTCCCATCGGCCTCGGGAGATACGCAGTATTTT.

This chain connects TRBV6-6 to TRBJ1-1; 8 bases align to TRBD1. V lost 6 bases, J lost 7 bases, and 10 bases stayed unmatched. Germline V CDR1 and CDR2: MNHNY, SVGAGI (reference sequence). CDR3 length: 14 residues. As DNA, the CDR3 is TGTGCCAGCAGCCGCGGACAGGGAAGAGATGAAGCTTTCTTT. Translated: CASSRGQGRDEAFF.

The chain carries TRBV5-1 and TRBJ1-6, with 9 nucleotides matching TRBD1. The CDR3 is made up of 15 amino acids. V gave up 0 bases and J gave up 6 bases; unmatched junction bases: 1. From germline, CDR1 is SGHRS and CDR2 YFSETQ. As DNA, the CDR3 is TGCGCCAGCAGCTTGGAGGGACAGGGTAATTCACCCCTCCACTTT. Residues: CASSLEGQGNSPLHF.